A single sample gave rise to the 19 T cell receptor beta chains below, sequenced in a study of identical twins (dated by TCRdb to the mid-2010s). The library was made by 5' RACE. The listed sequencing device is Illumina HiSeq 2000. TCRdb redid the processing of the public reads, applying fastp at Q25 and MiXCR, and retained in-frame beta chains. Entries are consolidated by CDR3 protein sequence, retaining the most common genes and DNA. The sample yields about 240,000 distinct CDR3 sequences; 6% to 8% were counted once. The top ten clonotypes cover around 5% of the sample. In addition, the sample was reused for a study of yellow fever vaccine responses in identical twins.

Sequenced sample: CD8+ T cells sorted from blood. These TCRs come from a woman aged 18 to 35 in good health.

This rearrangement joins TRBV28 to TRBJ1-5; 9 bases agree with TRBD1. Germline loops: CDR1 MDHEN, CDR2 SYDVKM. V lost 6 bases and J lost 0; bases outside the gene matches: 6. The CDR3 has 16 residues. The CDR3 sequence: CASRKPGQGSNQPQHF. CDR3 nucleotide sequence: TGTGCCAGCAGGAAACCGGGACAGGGTAGCAATCAGCCCCAGCATTTT.

This clonotype was detected a few times. The V call is TRBV6-5, the J call TRBJ1-2; 10 bases map to TRBD1. The CDR3 is made up of 17 amino acids. Germline values: CDR1 MNHEY, CDR2 SVGAGI. V lost 4 bases and J lost 1; bases outside the gene matches: 9. The CDR3 nucleotides are TGTGCCAGCAGTTCCGTCGGACAGGGGGGCCATAACTATGGCTACACCTTC. Its translation is CASSSVGQGGHNYGYTF.

This clonotype was counted many times. The chain has TRBV25-1 and TRBJ2-7; D might be TRBD2 (6 bases). The germline V gene has CDR1 MGHDK and CDR2 SYGVNS. The V end lost 2 bases, the J end lost 6 bases, and 11 bases lay between the germline ends. CDR3 length equals 13 residues. The CDR3 region is CASSETSFGEQYV. CDR3 sequence (DNA): TGTGCCAGCAGTGAAACTAGCTTCGGCGAGCAGTACGTC.

V usage is TRBV29-1 and J usage is TRBJ1-4, with D perhaps TRBD1 (5 bases). This CDR3 is 15 amino acids long. CDR1 is SQVTM, CDR2 ANQGSEA, per germline. V was trimmed by 3 bases and J by 5 bases, leaving 16 bases between them. CDR3 in DNA: TGCAGCGTTGAGTTTGGGGACGGAGTAAATGAAAAACTGTTTTTT. This gives the protein CSVEFGDGVNEKLFF.

This clonotype was detected only a few times. The rearrangement uses TRBV14 and TRBJ2-1; D gene unclear. Germline V CDR1 and CDR2: SGHDN, FVKESK. The CDR3 runs 13 residues. The V gene lost 5 bases and the J gene lost 4 bases, with 9 bases spanning the gap. The CDR3 sequence: CASSSWGYNEQFF. For the CDR3, the DNA is TGTGCCAGCAGCTCCTGGGGTTACAATGAGCAGTTCTTC.

The chain carries TRBV5-1 and TRBJ2-5; the D is unclear. The V gene's germline CDR1 is SGHRS and CDR2 YFSETQ. Trimming stripped 4 bases from V and 3 bases from J, with 13 bases between. This CDR3 is built from 14 residues. CDR3 DNA: TGCGCCAGCAGCGGTATCCGGGCCGAAGAGACCCAGTACTTC. This gives the protein CASSGIRAEETQYF.

This clonotype was found a few times. The V call is TRBV12-3 or TRBV12-4, the J call TRBJ1-5; tentative D call: TRBD1 (5 bases). The CDR3 spans 15 residues. With 6 bases removed from V and 6 bases from J, the gap between germline ends came to 18 bases. The DNA for the CDR3 is TGTGCCAGCAGCCTGGGGGAGGGGCCCGCTCAGCCCCAGCATTTT. The encoded protein is CASSLGEGPAQPQHF.

This chain connects TRBV15 to TRBJ2-3; 10 nucleotides agree with TRBD1. V lost 1 base to trimming and J lost 1 base; unmatched junction nucleotides: 8. The CDR3 is 18 residues long. Germline values: CDR1 LNHNV, CDR2 YYDKDF (reference sequence). CDR3 sequence: CATSRGVDGTGGTDTQYF. The CDR3 DNA sequence: TGTGCCACCAGCAGAGGAGTTGACGGGACAGGGGGCACAGATACGCAGTATTTT.

This chain connects TRBV15 to TRBJ2-3; D unclear. The CDR3 has 13 residues. Germline V lookup: CDR1 LNHNV, CDR2 YYDKDF (reference sequence). Trimming took off 0 bases at V and 6 bases at J, with 7 bases between the two ends. The CDR3 DNA sequence: TGTGCCACCAGCAGAGATCGGGCGGATACGCAGTATTTT. Encoded protein: CATSRDRADTQYF.

The rearrangement uses TRBV5-6 and TRBJ1-5; 7 bases are a match to TRBD1. The CDR3 has 14 residues. The V gene end was trimmed by 6 bases and the J gene end by 2 bases; junction bases not matched to a gene: 5. The germline V gene encodes CDR1 SGHDT and CDR2 YYEEEE. This CDR3 reads CASTTGEGNQPQHF. DNA of the CDR3: TGTGCCAGCACCACAGGGGAAGGCAATCAGCCCCAGCATTTT. The entire variable domain, with the rest obtained from reference TRBV5-6 and TRBJ1-5, is as follows: DAGVTQSPTHLIKTRGQQVTLRCSPKSGHDTVSWYQQALGQGPQFIFQYYEEEERQRGNFPDRFSGHQFPNYSSELNVNALLLGDSALYLCASTTGEGNQPQHFGDGTRLSIL.

The sample holds many counts of this clonotype. J is TRBJ2-7 and V is TRBV29-1; maybe TRBD2 (5 bases). The CDR3 runs to 15 residues. In germline, CDR1 is SQVTM, CDR2 ANQGSEA. V dropped 4 bases and J dropped 3 bases, with 19 bases sitting between them. The CDR3 here is CSVGGLDRGSYEQYF. CDR3 in DNA: TGCAGCGTTGGAGGGTTGGACCGAGGGAGCTACGAGCAGTACTTC.

The sample holds many counts of this clonotype. V and J are TRBV29-1 and TRBJ2-2; no clear D. The ends were cut back, 4 bases at V and 4 bases at J, with 7 bases in the middle. Germline V gene data show CDR1 as SQVTM and CDR2 as ANQGSEA. The CDR3 is 12 residues long. CDR3 sequence (DNA): TGCAGCGTTGCTCCCAGCACCGGGGAGCTGTTTTTT. Protein: CSVAPSTGELFF.

This chain uses TRBV28 with TRBJ2-1; D not certain. Trimming pared 6 bases from V and 4 bases from J, leaving 19 bases between. This CDR3 spans 16 amino acids. Per germline, CDR1 MDHEN and CDR2 SYDVKM. DNA for the CDR3: TGTGCCAGCAGCGAAATTGAGGATAAACGGTACAATGAGCAGTTCTTC. Amino acid sequence: CASSEIEDKRYNEQFF.

This clonotype has only a few counts. V and J are TRBV5-6 and TRBJ2-2, with no clear D. The CDR3 length is 14 residues. Trimming shortened V by 0 bases and J by 8 bases, and 11 bases separated the two germline ends. Germline-derived CDR1 and CDR2 are SGHDT and YYEEEE. The CDR3 loop is CASSLGFLAGELFF. The CDR3 coding sequence is TGTGCCAGCAGCTTGGGGTTTCTGGCGGGGGAGCTGTTTTTT.

The chain has TRBV4-1 and TRBJ2-7; tentatively, D is TRBD2 (5 bases). V was cut by 0 bases and J by 4 bases, with 7 bases left in between. CDR3 length equals 13 residues. Germline V gives CDR1 MGHRA, CDR2 YSYEKL. This CDR3 is CASSQDWEYEQYV. In DNA, the CDR3 is TGCGCCAGCAGCCAAGACTGGGAGTACGAGCAGTACGTC.

This clonotype has just a few counts. The chain uses TRBV7-9 and TRBJ2-7, with 12 bases identical to TRBD2. CDR1 and CDR2 from the germline V gene are SEHNR and FQNEAQ (reference sequence). The CDR3 loop spans 14 amino acids. The junction had 5 bases not matched to a gene; V was cut back by 5 bases and J by 6 bases. The CDR3 DNA follows: TGTGCCAGCAGCCCGACTAGCGGGAGCGGCGAGCAGTACTTC. This translates into CASSPTSGSGEQYF.

This clonotype was seen at least ten times. The chain has TRBV12-3 or TRBV12-4 and TRBJ2-1; D tentatively reads TRBD1 or TRBD2 (5 bases each). The CDR3 extends over 14 amino acids. Trimming removed 6 bases from V and 7 bases from J, with 16 bases in between. DNA for the CDR3: TGTGCCAGCAGCACGTGGGGCTGGGGGAATGAGCAGTTCTTC. The encoded protein is CASSTWGWGNEQFF.

This chain uses TRBV7-6 with TRBJ1-5; perhaps TRBD1 as D (6 bases). Trimming cost V 2 bases and J 4 bases, with 12 bases left between them. The germline CDR1 and CDR2 sequences are SGHVS and FNYEAQ. The CDR3 is 15 residues long. The CDR3 DNA sequence: TGTGCCAGCAGCTTATTTTCAGGGGATAATCAGCCCCAGCATTTT. This sequence encodes CASSLFSGDNQPQHF.

The J gene is TRBJ2-5, the V gene TRBV7-9, with D possibly TRBD2 on 6 matching bases. Germline CDR1 and CDR2: SEHNR and FQNEAQ (reference sequence). Between the trimmed V and J ends, which lost 1 base and 5 bases, there was a span of 11 bases. This CDR3 has 14 amino acids. The CDR3 loop is CASSLEEGIETQYF. The CDR3 nucleotides are TGTGCCAGCAGCTTAGAGGAGGGGATCGAGACCCAGTACTTC.